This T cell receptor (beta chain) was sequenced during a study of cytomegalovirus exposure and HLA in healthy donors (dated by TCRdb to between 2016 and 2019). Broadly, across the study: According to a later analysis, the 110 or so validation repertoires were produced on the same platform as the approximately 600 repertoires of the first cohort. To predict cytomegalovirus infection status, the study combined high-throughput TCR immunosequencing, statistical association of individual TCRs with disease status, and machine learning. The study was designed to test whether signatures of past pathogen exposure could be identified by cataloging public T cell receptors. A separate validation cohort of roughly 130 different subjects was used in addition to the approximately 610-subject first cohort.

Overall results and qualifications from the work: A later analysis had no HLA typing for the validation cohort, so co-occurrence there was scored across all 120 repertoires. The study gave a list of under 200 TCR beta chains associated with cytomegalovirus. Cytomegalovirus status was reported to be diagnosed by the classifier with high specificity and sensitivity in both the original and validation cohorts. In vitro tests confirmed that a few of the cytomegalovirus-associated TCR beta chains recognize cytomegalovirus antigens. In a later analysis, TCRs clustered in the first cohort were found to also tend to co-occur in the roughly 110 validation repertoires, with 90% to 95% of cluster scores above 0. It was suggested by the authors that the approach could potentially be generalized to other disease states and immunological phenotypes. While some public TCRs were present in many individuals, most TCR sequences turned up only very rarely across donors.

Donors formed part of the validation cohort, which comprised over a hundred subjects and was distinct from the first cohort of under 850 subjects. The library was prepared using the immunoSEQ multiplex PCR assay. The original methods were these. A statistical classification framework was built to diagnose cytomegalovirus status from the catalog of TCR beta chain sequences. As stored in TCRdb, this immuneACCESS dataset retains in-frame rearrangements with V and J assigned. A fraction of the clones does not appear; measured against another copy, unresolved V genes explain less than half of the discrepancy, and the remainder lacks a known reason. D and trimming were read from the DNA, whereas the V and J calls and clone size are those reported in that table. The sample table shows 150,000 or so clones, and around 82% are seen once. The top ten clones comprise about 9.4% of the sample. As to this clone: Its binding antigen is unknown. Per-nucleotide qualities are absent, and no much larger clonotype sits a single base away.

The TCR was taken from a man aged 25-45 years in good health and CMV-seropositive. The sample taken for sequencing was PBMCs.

The DNA sequence reads TGTGCCAGTAGATTAGGGGGAGCTTTCTTT. This encodes CASRLGGAFF. The chain employs TRBV5-8 and TRBJ1-1, with TRBD1 as a weak D call on 6 bases. Measured from the cysteine to the phenylalanine, the CDR3 is 10 residues long. The entry retains the CDR3 DNA only, 30 bases that are in frame from base 1. V and J are truncated by 8 bases and 10 bases respectively, leaving an intervening sequence of 12 bases. CDR1 and CDR2 are read off the germline V gene as SGHTS and YDEGEE.